Each of the 18 T cell receptor beta chains below was sequenced from the same sample in a study of early T cells in non-severe SARS-CoV-2 infection. TCRdb analysed the 5' RACE reads with MiXCR anew, one entry per CDR3 protein. The data hold about 89,000 distinct CDR3 sequences, with approximately 15% observed a single time. Sample: whole blood, taken at baseline. The receptors stem from an adult who was a healthcare worker with PCR-confirmed SARS-CoV-2 infection or an uninfected control (not recorded which).

This clonotype was counted a few times. The V call is TRBV20-1, the J call TRBJ2-2; 10 bases are shared with TRBD1. The J segment lost 12 bases and the V segment lost 6 bases, leaving 13 bases of the junction unmatched. Per the germline V gene, CDR1 is DFQATT and CDR2 is SNEGSKA (reference sequence). This CDR3 has 14 amino acids. CDR3 residues: CSARGKPGQGKLFF. The DNA of the CDR3 is TGCAGTGCCCGGGGAAAGCCGGGACAGGGGAAGCTGTTTTTT.

The chain uses TRBV3-1 and TRBJ2-7; D is unclear. CDR1 is LGHDT and CDR2 is YNNKEL in the germline V gene (reference sequence). The ends were cut back, 2 bases at V and 7 bases at J, with 9 bases in the middle. There are 12 residues in the CDR3. The CDR3: CASSQTPVEQYF. The DNA of the CDR3 is TGTGCCAGCAGCCAAACGCCTGTAGAGCAGTACTTC.

The chain joins TRBV29-1 to TRBJ2-2, with TRBD1 matching over 8 bases. This CDR3 has 12 amino acids. The ends lost 8 bases at V and 5 bases at J; junction bases unmatched: 4. The germline gives CDR1 SQVTM, CDR2 ANQGSEA. The CDR3: CSSRDRTGELFF. CDR3 coding DNA: TGCAGCTCCCGGGACAGGACCGGGGAGCTGTTTTTT.

There are many counts of this clonotype. The chain couples TRBV14 to TRBJ1-1; a weak D match, TRBD1 (5 bases). This CDR3 has 13 residues. Trimming cost V 6 bases and J 1 base, with 9 bases left between them. CDR1 is SGHDN, CDR2 FVKESK, per germline. CDR3 loop: CASSVGQNTEAFF. The CDR3 DNA reads as TGTGCCAGCAGTGTAGGACAGAACACTGAAGCTTTCTTT. Supplemented by reference TRBV14 and TRBJ1-1, the full variable domain reads EAGVTQFPSHSVIEKGQTVTLRCDPISGHDNLYWYRRVMGKEIKFLLHFVKESKQDESGMPNNRFLAERTGGTYSTLKVQPAELEDSGVYFCASSVGQNTEAFFGQGTRLTVV.

The chain uses TRBV7-8 and TRBJ2-7, with 7 bases that match TRBD1. The ends lost 4 bases at V and 2 bases at J; junction bases unmatched: 5. The CDR3 runs to 14 residues. Germline V lookup: CDR1 SGHVS, CDR2 FQNEAQ. The CDR3: CASSSTGAPYEQYF. The CDR3 nucleotides read TGTGCCAGCAGCTCCACAGGGGCTCCCTACGAGCAGTACTTC.

The chain employs TRBV11-2 and TRBJ1-6; 9 positions match TRBD1. The V and J ends lost 1 base and 9 bases, in that order; junction bases with no gene match: 4. The CDR3 length is 15 residues. Germline CDR1 reads SGHAT; CDR2 reads FQNNGV. For the CDR3, the DNA is TGTGCCAGCAGCTTAGTGGGACAGGGTTTTTCACCCCTCCACTTT. Its translation is CASSLVGQGFSPLHF.

This clonotype was observed a handful of times. The rearrangement links TRBV9 to TRBJ2-3, with D maybe TRBD2 (5 bases). The germline V gene has CDR1 SGDLS and CDR2 YYNGEE. The CDR3 runs to 13 residues. V was cut by 1 base and J by 4 bases, with 7 bases left in between. The CDR3 DNA reads TGTGCCAGCAGCGTATTCGGGGCAGATACGCAGTATTTT. Amino acids: CASSVFGADTQYF.

Many counts were recorded for this clonotype. The chain links TRBV9 to TRBJ2-7; TRBD1 matches 10 bases. CDR3 length equals 15 residues. Per the germline V gene, CDR1 is SGDLS and CDR2 is YYNGEE. J lost 4 bases, V lost 0 bases, and 4 bases had no gene match. For the CDR3, the DNA is TGTGCCAGCAGCGTAGGTGGGACAGGGGTTTACGAGCAGTACTTC. This translates into CASSVGGTGVYEQYF.

This clonotype was seen a handful of times. The V call is TRBV12-3 or TRBV12-4, the J call TRBJ2-5; D not resolved. There are 13 residues in the CDR3. The germline V and J ends were trimmed by 1 base and 5 bases, with 8 bases remaining between them. For the CDR3, the DNA is TGTGCCAGCAGTTTAGTGGTGGGGGAGACCCAGTACTTC. Residues: CASSLVVGETQYF.

This clonotype was seen ten or more times. The chain combines TRBV9 with TRBJ2-3, with TRBD2 identical over 8 bases. The germline CDR1 and CDR2 sequences are SGDLS and YYNGEE. The CDR3 loop spans 16 amino acids. Unmatched junction bases numbered 6, after V lost 2 bases and J lost 1 base. The CDR3 reads CASSVGSGRGTDTQYF. The CDR3 nucleotides are TGTGCCAGCAGCGTGGGGTCCGGGAGGGGCACAGATACGCAGTATTTT.

V gene TRBV28 combines with J gene TRBJ2-3, with TRBD2 matching 9 bases. Germline V gene data show CDR1 as MDHEN and CDR2 as SYDVKM. CDR3 length: 14 amino acids. V lost 8 bases to trimming and J lost 6 bases; unmatched junction nucleotides: 9. The CDR3 is CASEIAGEADTQYF. The CDR3 nucleotides read TGTGCCAGCGAGATAGCGGGAGAGGCCGATACGCAGTATTTT.

The CDR3 bases are TGTGCCAGCAGTTACTCAGTAAGGGGCAATGAGCAGTTCTTC. Its translation is CASSYSVRGNEQFF. The V and J genes are TRBV6-5 and TRBJ2-1; D might be TRBD1 (5 bases). The germline gives CDR1 MNHEY, CDR2 SVGAGI. V lost 0 bases and J lost 6, with 9 bases in between. The CDR3 extends over 14 amino acids.

This clonotype has at least ten counts. The junction shows a germline mismatch at one end, possibly a read error. Here the CDR3 DNA reads TGTGCCAGCAGCCATCACCCGAGGCGTCCTTCGAAAACCGGGGAGCTGTTTTTT. This translates into CASSHHPRRPSKTGELFF. V and J are TRBV7-6 and TRBJ2-2, with D unclear. CDR1 SGHVS and CDR2 FNYEAQ come from the germline V gene. The CDR3 consists of 18 residues.

This clonotype was detected many times. This chain links TRBV20-1 with TRBJ2-3, with D perhaps TRBD1 (6 bases). The V gene lost 2 bases and the J gene lost 5 bases, with 20 bases spanning the gap. This CDR3 has 16 amino acids. CDR1 and CDR2 from the germline V gene are DFQATT and SNEGSKA (reference sequence). The CDR3 loop reads CSARNVLDPRGDTQYF. CDR3 DNA: TGCAGTGCTAGAAATGTCTTGGACCCCAGGGGAGATACGCAGTATTTT.

This clonotype turned up a few times. The chain employs TRBV28 and TRBJ1-6, with no clear D. The V end lost 5 bases, the J end lost 6 bases, and 11 bases lay between the germline ends. Germline-derived CDR1 and CDR2 are MDHEN and SYDVKM. The CDR3 has 14 amino acids. The CDR3 is CASSRPLTNSPLHF. In DNA form, the CDR3 reads TGTGCCAGCAGTCGACCCCTGACTAATTCACCCCTCCACTTT.

The table lists this clonotype with many counts. The rearrangement joins TRBV28 to TRBJ1-4; possibly TRBD1 for D (5 bases). The CDR3 consists of 11 residues. Germline V gives CDR1 MDHEN, CDR2 SYDVKM. V was trimmed by 2 bases and J by 13 bases, leaving 8 bases between them. Here the CDR3 DNA reads TGTGCCAGCAGTTTAAGGGGAGGACTGTTTTTT. This gives the protein CASSLRGGLFF. Full variable domain (remainder filled in from reference TRBV28 and TRBJ1-4): DVKVTQSSRYLVKRTGEKVFLECVQDMDHENMFWYRQDPGLGLRLIYFSYDVKMKEKGDIPEGYSVSREKKERFSLILESASTNQTSMYLCASSLRGGLFFGSGTQLSVL.

This chain connects TRBV7-2 to TRBJ2-1; D is possibly TRBD2 (6 bases). CDR1 is SGHTA, CDR2 FQGNSA, per germline. CDR3 length equals 16 residues. Trimming left V 5 bases short and J 0 bases short, with 14 bases between. CDR3 nucleotide sequence: TGTGCCAGCAGCCCCTTAGCGGCCCTCTCCTACAATGAGCAGTTCTTC. As protein: CASSPLAALSYNEQFF.

This clonotype was counted between two and nine times. The CDR3 sequence is CASSSQEPAGETGELFF. As DNA, the CDR3 is TGTGCCAGCAGCAGCCAAGAACCAGCGGGAGAGACCGGGGAGCTGTTTTTT. The chain couples TRBV2 to TRBJ2-2, with TRBD2 identical over 8 bases. V was pared by 6 bases and J by 5 bases, with 14 bases of the junction left unmatched. CDR3 length equals 17 residues. Per the germline V gene, CDR1 is SNHLY and CDR2 is FYNNEI.